This T cell receptor beta chain was obtained from a study of OX40 agonist ivuxolimab in advanced cancers. General observations from the study: Relative to CD4+, CD8+ T cells held more expanded clones on average.

The CDR3 has 13 residues. V lost 1 base and J 2 bases, leaving 6 bases between the germline ends. Germline V gene data show CDR1 as SGHRS and CDR2 as YFSETQ. The method was immunoSEQ multiplex PCR; TCRdb's version includes in-frame clones alone and lacks a portion of them. The table lists 62,000 or so clones, around 85% of them singletons. Regarding this clone: Its matching antigen is unknown.

V and J are TRBV5-1 and TRBJ2-5; possibly TRBD1 for D (5 bases). The source is an adult with an advanced solid tumor such as melanoma, head and neck, liver or kidney cancer. The input for sequencing was CD4+ or CD8+ T cells sorted from blood, taken in a trial of the OX40 agonist ivuxolimab. CDR3 sequence: CASSLSGQETQYF. CDR3 sequence (DNA): TGCGCCAGCAGCTTGTCAGGGCAAGAGACCCAGTACTTC.